This T cell receptor (beta chain) was found in a study of early T cells in non-severe SARS-CoV-2 infection (dated by TCRdb to about 2021). Some background on the complete study: Because TCR sequencing was done on bulk RNA from unsorted whole blood, the alpha and beta chains could not be paired.

This was a case-control study nested in a cohort of healthcare workers in London, UK, who had nasopharyngeal swab PCR tests and blood samples taken every week. Healthcare workers were recruited during the week of the UK lockdown, between 23 and 31 March 2020, and followed weekly for up to roughly 15 weeks. This clonotype was detected many times. The antigen it recognizes is unknown. Per-nucleotide qualities are absent, and no much larger clonotype sits a single base away. The library was built by means of 5' RACE. Instrument on record: NextSeq 500. In the TCR library protocol, unique molecular identifiers were attached to individual cDNA molecules to correct for PCR bias and sequencing error. Both TCR alpha and beta chains were sequenced, and tight co-correlation was observed between alpha and beta sequence abundances in each sample. The study's processing was this. Decombinator V4 was used to annotate TCR sequences for V gene, J gene and CDR3. TCRs were defined as expanded if a significant change between any two time points was detected under a Poisson model with p below 0.0001. TCR abundances were normalised to the total number of TCRs sequenced in each sample and reported as counts per million. TRAV1-2 paired with TRAJ12, TRAJ20 or TRAJ33 defined MAIT TCRs, while TRAV10 paired with TRAJ18 defined iNKT TCRs. A search of VDJdb, accessed on 1 November 2021, was run for TCRs annotated to CMV, EBV and SARS-CoV-2, with TCRs annotated for multiple antigens excluded. Using fastp at Q25 and MiXCR, TCRdb reprocessed the public reads and kept productive beta chains. Each record represents a unique CDR3 protein, reported with the most common genes and DNA among its rows. Clone size and V and J calls follow TCRdb, not the original study. The sample table lists around 60,000 distinct CDR3 sequences, around 13% of them with a count of one. About 4% of the sample comes from the top ten.

Overall results and qualifications from the work: VDJdb matching was skewed toward anti-spike CD8 responses, so virus-specific expansions were likely underestimated and private and CD4 specificities were missed.

The CDR3 runs 13 amino acids, cysteine and phenylalanine included. Only CDR3 DNA is held: 39 bases, read in frame from base 1. Cut back by 0 bases and 4 bases, the V and J ends lie 7 bases apart. The germline V gene gives CDR1 as MNHEY and CDR2 as SVGAGI. The sequence links TRBV6-5 to TRBJ2-7; the D gene identity is not certain. This clonotype was obtained from an adult who was a healthcare worker with PCR-confirmed SARS-CoV-2 infection or an uninfected control (not recorded which). Source material: whole blood. In nucleotides, the sequence is TGTGCCAGCAGTTACTCGATACCTTACGAGCAGTACTTC. Its protein reads: CASSYSIPYEQYF.